The 24 T cell receptor beta chains below come from one sample, sequenced in a study of early T cells in non-severe SARS-CoV-2 infection. TCRdb reprocessed the 5' RACE reads with MiXCR, giving one entry per CDR3 protein. The repertoire holds 75,000 to 100,000 distinct CDR3 sequences, with approximately 17% as singletons. Sample: whole blood. The receptors shown here come from an adult who was a healthcare worker with PCR-confirmed SARS-CoV-2 infection or an uninfected control (not recorded which).

This clonotype was seen many times. The genes are TRBV6-2 or TRBV6-3 and TRBJ2-7; 7 nucleotides match TRBD1. V gave up 10 bases and J gave up 5 bases; unmatched junction bases: 8. Germline V CDR1 and CDR2: MNHEY, SVGEGT. CDR3 length: 12 residues. Written as DNA, the CDR3 is TGTGCCACGTCCAGGGGGTACCACGAGCAGTACTTC. Amino acids: CATSRGYHEQYF.

The chain recombines TRBV4-1 with TRBJ1-5; unclear D gene. Looked up from germline, CDR1 is MGHRA and CDR2 is YSYEKL. Trimming removed 0 bases from V and 1 base from J, with 13 bases in between. The CDR3 has 17 residues. The CDR3: CASSQEGPILSNQPQHF. The CDR3 bases are TGCGCCAGCAGCCAAGAGGGTCCCATTCTGAGCAATCAGCCCCAGCATTTT.

This clonotype came up a few times. The V and J genes are TRBV5-6 and TRBJ1-1; 10 bases align to TRBD1. The V and J ends lost 0 bases and 5 bases, in that order; junction bases with no gene match: 4. This CDR3 comprises 15 residues. CDR1 is SGHDT, CDR2 YYEEEE, per germline. This chain's CDR3 is CASSLGQGARTEAFF. In DNA, the CDR3 is TGTGCCAGCAGCTTGGGACAGGGGGCGCGAACTGAAGCTTTCTTT.

The gene calls are TRBV4-3 and TRBJ1-4; no reliable D call. Germline values: CDR1 LGHNA, CDR2 YSLEER. The length of the CDR3 is 13 residues. The V end was cut by 0 bases, the J end by 11 bases, with 10 bases between. The CDR3 is CASSQEAGRKLFF. CDR3 sequence (DNA): TGCGCCAGCAGCCAAGAGGCAGGAAGGAAACTGTTTTTT.

J is TRBJ1-5 and V is TRBV28, with 7 bases that match TRBD1. The trim removed 2 bases at V and 3 bases at J, leaving 7 bases unmatched. Germline V gene sequence: CDR1 MDHEN, CDR2 SYDVKM. The CDR3 extends over 16 amino acids. The CDR3 DNA is TGTGCCAGCAGTTTACATACAGGGGTCCTCAATCAGCCCCAGCATTTT. It codes for CASSLHTGVLNQPQHF.

Only a few counts were recorded for this clonotype. This chain links TRBV6-1 with TRBJ1-2; TRBD1 is a possible D gene (5 bases). The CDR3 extends over 13 amino acids. V lost 6 bases and J lost 3, with 11 bases in between. Germline V gives CDR1 MNHNS, CDR2 SASEGT. CDR3 loop: CASRPGPDYGYTF. CDR3 sequence (DNA): TGTGCCAGCAGACCGGGGCCCGACTATGGCTACACCTTC.

This clonotype has only a few counts. The gene calls are TRBV4-2 and TRBJ1-1; D call uncertain. CDR1 and CDR2 (germline): LGHNA, YNFKEQ. This CDR3 has 13 amino acids. Between the trimmed V and J ends, which lost 2 bases and 6 bases, there was a span of 10 bases. CDR3 nucleotide sequence: TGTGCCAGCAGCCAACCTGGACGGCCTGAAGCTTTCTTT. Protein product: CASSQPGRPEAFF.

The gene calls are TRBV29-1 and TRBJ2-7, with D possibly being TRBD1 (6 bases). CDR1 and CDR2 (germline): SQVTM, ANQGSEA. The CDR3 sequence is 13 residues long. Trimming stripped 5 bases from V and 5 bases from J, with 16 bases between. The CDR3 nucleotides read TGCAGCGTTTTACCGGGACAACTGGACGAGCAGTACTTC. It yields the protein CSVLPGQLDEQYF.

This clonotype turned up a few times. The CDR3 coding sequence is TGTGCCAGCTCTCGCAGGACTACCGACTCTGGAAACACCATATATTTT. Translated, it gives CASSRRTTDSGNTIYF. This sequence joins TRBV18 and TRBJ1-3; D call uncertain. Germline loops: CDR1 KGHSH, CDR2 LQKENI. The CDR3 has 16 amino acids. Deletions cut 6 bases from V and 0 bases from J, with 15 bases between.

The V and J genes are TRBV27 and TRBJ2-3, with 13 nucleotides matching TRBD2. Germline V gene data show CDR1 as MNHEY and CDR2 as SMNVEV (reference sequence). V shed 2 bases and J 2 bases; nucleotides not matched to a gene: 7. The CDR3 runs 18 residues. This chain's CDR3 is CASSLVRLAGGSTDTQYF. The CDR3 DNA reads TGTGCCAGCAGTTTAGTCAGACTAGCGGGAGGCTCCACAGATACGCAGTATTTT.

This clonotype has ten or more counts. V is TRBV29-1 and J is TRBJ2-5; 7 bases are a match to TRBD2. Looked up from germline, CDR1 is SQVTM and CDR2 is ANQGSEA. The CDR3 consists of 13 residues. V lost 7 bases and J lost 10; bases outside the gene matches: 15. As DNA, the CDR3 is TGCAGCGGCATAGCGGGCGGCTCGGGGGACCAGTACTTC. Its translation is CSGIAGGSGDQYF.

This clonotype has just a few counts. This rearrangement joins TRBV7-9 to TRBJ2-1; a weak D match, TRBD2 (6 bases). Trimming stripped 5 bases from V and 5 bases from J, with 16 bases between. The CDR3 consists of 15 residues. Per germline, CDR1 SEHNR and CDR2 FQNEAQ (reference sequence). CDR3 amino acids: CASSRVGGVDNEQFF. CDR3 nucleotide sequence: TGTGCCAGCAGCCGAGTGGGGGGAGTCGACAATGAGCAGTTCTTC. Looking up the rest from reference TRBV7-9 and TRBJ2-1 gives the full variable domain: DTGVSQNPRHKITKRGQNVTFRCDPISEHNRLYWYRQTLGQGPEFLTYFQNEAQLEKSRLLSDRFSAERPKGSFSTLEIQRTEQGDSAMYLCASSRVGGVDNEQFFGPGTRLTVL.

The J gene is TRBJ2-7, the V gene TRBV12-3 or TRBV12-4; perhaps TRBD1 as D (6 bases). The CDR3 extends over 14 amino acids. V lost 5 bases, J lost 0 bases, and 11 bases lay in between. This CDR3 is CASSHRDISYEQYF. DNA for the CDR3: TGTGCCAGCAGTCACCGGGACATCTCCTACGAGCAGTACTTC.

The J gene is TRBJ2-1, the V gene TRBV6-5; no reliable D call. Germline V lookup: CDR1 MNHEY, CDR2 SVGAGI. V was clipped by 4 bases and J by 0 bases, with 10 bases between them. CDR3 length: 15 amino acids. In DNA form, the CDR3 reads TGTGCCAGCAGTTCAGGACGGTACTCCTACAATGAGCAGTTCTTC. Translation: CASSSGRYSYNEQFF.

The genes are TRBV12-3 or TRBV12-4 and TRBJ1-2, with D possibly TRBD1 on 6 matching bases. Trimming removed 2 bases at V and 6 bases at J, with 25 bases between. There are 18 residues in the CDR3. The CDR3 loop is CASSLTGADFSLADGYTF. The CDR3 bases are TGTGCCAGCAGTTTAACGGGGGCCGACTTCTCCCTTGCAGATGGCTACACCTTC.

Ten or more counts support this clonotype. This chain connects TRBV4-3 to TRBJ1-4; 8 nucleotides line up with TRBD1. Unmatched junction bases numbered 9, after V lost 0 bases and J lost 12 bases. The germline CDR1 and CDR2 sequences are LGHNA and YSLEER. The CDR3 contains 15 residues. The DNA for the CDR3 is TGCGCCAGCAGCCAAGATAGGACAGGGACGGGGGAACTGTTTTTT. As protein: CASSQDRTGTGELFF.

V and J are TRBV25-1 and TRBJ1-6, with TRBD1 as a possible D gene (5 bases). Trimming took off 3 bases at V and 7 bases at J, with 16 bases between the two ends. The germline V gene encodes CDR1 MGHDK and CDR2 SYGVNS. The CDR3 length is 16 residues. CDR3 loop: CASSDPSGGENSPLHF. The CDR3 DNA reads as TGTGCCAGCAGTGACCCCAGTGGAGGGGAAAATTCACCCCTCCACTTT. Full variable domain (remainder filled in from reference TRBV25-1 and TRBJ1-6): EADIYQTPRYLVIGTGKKITLECSQTMGHDKMYWYQQDPGMELHLIHYSYGVNSTEKGDLSSESTVSRIRTEHFPLTLESARPSHTSQYLCASSDPSGGENSPLHFGNGTRLTVT.

This rearrangement joins TRBV27 to TRBJ2-7, with TRBD2 identical over 7 bases. The CDR3 consists of 15 residues. Losses at the gene ends were 5 bases for V and 3 bases for J; bases not matched to a gene: 10. CDR1 MNHEY and CDR2 SMNVEV come from the germline V gene (reference sequence). CDR3 amino acids: CASSEVAGDFYEQYF. Here the CDR3 DNA reads TGTGCCAGCAGTGAAGTTGCGGGGGATTTCTACGAGCAGTACTTC.

V is TRBV3-1 and J is TRBJ2-2; D remains unclear. CDR3 size: 13 residues. Germline values: CDR1 LGHDT, CDR2 YNNKEL (reference sequence). Trimming left V 0 bases short and J 11 bases short, with 10 bases between. In nucleotides, the CDR3 is TGTGCCAGCAGCCAAGATATCAACCGCGAGCTGTTTTTT. This gives the protein CASSQDINRELFF.

This clonotype was observed a few times. J is TRBJ1-5 and V is TRBV19; 7 bases agree with TRBD1. This CDR3 spans 16 amino acids. The J segment lost 3 bases and the V segment lost 7 bases, leaving 12 bases of the junction unmatched. Per germline, CDR1 LNHDA and CDR2 SQIVND (reference sequence). The CDR3 region is CASTSRDSYFNQPQHF. As DNA, the CDR3 is TGTGCCAGTACCTCGCGGGACAGTTATTTCAATCAGCCCCAGCATTTT.

J is TRBJ1-1 and V is TRBV27, with unresolved D. CDR1 and CDR2 from the germline V gene are MNHEY and SMNVEV (reference sequence). This CDR3 is 13 amino acids long. Trimming took 2 bases from V and 2 from J, leaving 6 bases between them. In DNA form, the CDR3 reads TGTGCCAGCAGTTTACTCGGAAACACTGAAGCTTTCTTT. Its translation: CASSLLGNTEAFF.

This clonotype was detected ten times or more. The V and J genes are TRBV6-4 and TRBJ1-1, with D possibly being TRBD1 (5 bases). V lost 4 bases and J 1 base, leaving 13 bases between the germline ends. The CDR3 spans 15 residues. Germline loops: CDR1 MRHNA, CDR2 SNTAGT. The CDR3 loop reads CASSARGGENTEAFF. The CDR3 DNA reads TGTGCCAGCAGTGCCCGGGGAGGGGAGAACACTGAAGCTTTCTTT.

This clonotype was seen only a few times. The rearrangement uses TRBV12-3 or TRBV12-4 and TRBJ1-2; D is possibly TRBD1 (5 bases). This CDR3 has 14 residues. Trimming stripped 5 bases from V and 4 bases from J, with 14 bases between. The CDR3 DNA sequence: TGTGCCAGCAGTCGCGGGACCCCGAGCTATGGCTACACCTTC. The encoded protein is CASSRGTPSYGYTF.

The chain combines TRBV5-5 with TRBJ2-1; a weak D match, TRBD2 (7 bases). The germline CDR1 and CDR2 sequences are SGHKS and YYEKEE (reference sequence). The V gene lost 4 bases and the J gene lost 2 bases, with 13 bases spanning the gap. The CDR3 runs 15 residues. The DNA of the CDR3 is TGTGCCAGCAGCACCCTGGGGGGGCCCTACAATGAGCAGTTCTTC. Protein product: CASSTLGGPYNEQFF.